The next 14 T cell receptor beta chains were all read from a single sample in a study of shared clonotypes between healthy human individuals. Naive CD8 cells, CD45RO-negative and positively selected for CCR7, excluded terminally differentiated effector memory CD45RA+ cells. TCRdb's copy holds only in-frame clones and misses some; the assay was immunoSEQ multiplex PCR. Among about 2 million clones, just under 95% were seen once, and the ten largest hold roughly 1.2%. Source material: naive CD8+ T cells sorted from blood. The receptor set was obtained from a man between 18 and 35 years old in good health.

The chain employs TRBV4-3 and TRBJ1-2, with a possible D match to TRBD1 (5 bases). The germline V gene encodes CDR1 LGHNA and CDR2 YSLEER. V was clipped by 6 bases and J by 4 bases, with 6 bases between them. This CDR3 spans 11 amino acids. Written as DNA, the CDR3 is TGCGCCAGCAGGGACATCTATGGCTACACCTTC. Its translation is CASRDIYGYTF.

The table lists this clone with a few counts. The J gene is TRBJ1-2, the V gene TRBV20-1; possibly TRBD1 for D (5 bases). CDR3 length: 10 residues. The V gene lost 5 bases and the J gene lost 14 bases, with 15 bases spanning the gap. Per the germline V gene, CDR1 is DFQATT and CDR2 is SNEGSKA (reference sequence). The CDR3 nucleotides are TGCAGTGCTCAGTGGGACGGAAAAACCTTC. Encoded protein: CSAQWDGKTF.

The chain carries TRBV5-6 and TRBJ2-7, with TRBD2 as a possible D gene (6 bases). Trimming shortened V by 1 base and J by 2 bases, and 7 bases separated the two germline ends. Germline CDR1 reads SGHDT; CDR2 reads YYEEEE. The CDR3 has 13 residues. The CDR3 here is CASSLREAYEQYF. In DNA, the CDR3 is TGTGCCAGCAGCTTGAGGGAGGCCTACGAGCAGTACTTC.

CDR3 sequence reads: CASSLDGGPLYGYTF. The CDR3, as DNA: TGTGCCAGCAGCTTAGATGGGGGGCCTCTCTATGGCTACACCTTC. This chain joins TRBV7-8 and TRBJ1-2; D is perhaps TRBD1 (6 bases). The CDR3 runs to 15 residues. Germline V gene sequence: CDR1 SGHVS, CDR2 FQNEAQ. The V end was cut by 1 base, the J end by 4 bases, with 13 bases between.

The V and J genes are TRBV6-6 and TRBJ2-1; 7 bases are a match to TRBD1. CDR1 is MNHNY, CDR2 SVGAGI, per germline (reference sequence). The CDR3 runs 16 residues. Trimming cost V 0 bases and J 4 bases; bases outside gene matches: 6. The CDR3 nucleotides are TGTGCCAGCAGTTACTCGAAAGAGGGGGCGTACAATGAGCAGTTCTTC. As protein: CASSYSKEGAYNEQFF.

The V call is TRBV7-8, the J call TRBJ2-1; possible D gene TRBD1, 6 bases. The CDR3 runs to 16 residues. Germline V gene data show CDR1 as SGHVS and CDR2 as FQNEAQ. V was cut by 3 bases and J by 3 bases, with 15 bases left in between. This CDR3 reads CASSFPTGIVYNEQFF. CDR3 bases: TGTGCCAGCAGCTTTCCAACAGGGATAGTCTACAATGAGCAGTTCTTC.

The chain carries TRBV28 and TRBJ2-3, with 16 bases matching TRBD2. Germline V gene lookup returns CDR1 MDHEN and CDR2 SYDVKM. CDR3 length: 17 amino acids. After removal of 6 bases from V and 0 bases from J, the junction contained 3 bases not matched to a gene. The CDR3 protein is CASSPGLAGGSTDTQYF. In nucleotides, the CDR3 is TGTGCCAGCAGCCCGGGACTAGCGGGGGGGAGCACAGATACGCAGTATTTT.

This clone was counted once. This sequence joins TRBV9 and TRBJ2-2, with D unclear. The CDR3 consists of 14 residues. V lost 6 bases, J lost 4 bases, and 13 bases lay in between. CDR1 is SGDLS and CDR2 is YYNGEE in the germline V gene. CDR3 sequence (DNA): TGTGCCAGCACCTACTCCCTAGGCACCGGGGAGCTGTTTTTT. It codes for CASTYSLGTGELFF.

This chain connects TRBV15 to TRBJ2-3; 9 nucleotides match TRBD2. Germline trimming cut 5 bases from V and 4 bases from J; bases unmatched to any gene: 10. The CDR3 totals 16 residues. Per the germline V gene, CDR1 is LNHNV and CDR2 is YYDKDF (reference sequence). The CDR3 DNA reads TGTGCCACCAGCTCCGGACTAGCGTTAACCGCAGATACGCAGTATTTT. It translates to CATSSGLALTADTQYF.

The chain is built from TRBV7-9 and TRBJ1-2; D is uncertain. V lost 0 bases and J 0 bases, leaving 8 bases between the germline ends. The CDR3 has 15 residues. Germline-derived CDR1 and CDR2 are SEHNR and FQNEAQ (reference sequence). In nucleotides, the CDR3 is TGTGCCAGCAGCTTAGCGTTCGGGACTAACTATGGCTACACCTTC. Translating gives CASSLAFGTNYGYTF. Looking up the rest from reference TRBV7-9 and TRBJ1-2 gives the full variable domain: DTGVSQNPRHKITKRGQNVTFRCDPISEHNRLYWYRQTLGQGPEFLTYFQNEAQLEKSRLLSDRFSAERPKGSFSTLEIQRTEQGDSAMYLCASSLAFGTNYGYTFGSGTRLTVV.

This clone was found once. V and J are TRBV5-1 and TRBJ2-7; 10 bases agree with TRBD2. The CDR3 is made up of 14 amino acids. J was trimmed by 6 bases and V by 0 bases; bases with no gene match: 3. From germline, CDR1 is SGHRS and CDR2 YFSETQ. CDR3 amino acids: CASSLAASGSEQYF. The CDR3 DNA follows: TGCGCCAGCAGCTTGGCCGCTAGCGGGAGCGAGCAGTACTTC.

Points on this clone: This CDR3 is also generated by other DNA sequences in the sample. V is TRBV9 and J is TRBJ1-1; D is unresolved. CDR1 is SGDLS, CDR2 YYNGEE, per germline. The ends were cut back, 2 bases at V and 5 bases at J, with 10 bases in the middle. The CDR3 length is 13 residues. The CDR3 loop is CASSVGVSTEAFF. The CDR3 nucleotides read TGTGCCAGCAGCGTCGGGGTCTCGACTGAAGCTTTCTTT.

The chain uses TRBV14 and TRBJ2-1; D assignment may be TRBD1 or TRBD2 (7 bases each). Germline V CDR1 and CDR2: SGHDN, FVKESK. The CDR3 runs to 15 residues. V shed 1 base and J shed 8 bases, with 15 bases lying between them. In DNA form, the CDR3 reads TGTGCCAGCAGCCAAGTAGGGGGAGGGGGCGATGAGCAGTTCTTC. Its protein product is CASSQVGGGGDEQFF.

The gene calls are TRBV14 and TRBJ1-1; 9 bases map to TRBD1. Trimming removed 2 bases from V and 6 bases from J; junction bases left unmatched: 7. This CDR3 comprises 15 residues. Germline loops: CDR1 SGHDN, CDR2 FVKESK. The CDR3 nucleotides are TGTGCCAGCAGCCAAAAAGGACAGGGGTTCGCTGAAGCTTTCTTT. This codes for CASSQKGQGFAEAFF.